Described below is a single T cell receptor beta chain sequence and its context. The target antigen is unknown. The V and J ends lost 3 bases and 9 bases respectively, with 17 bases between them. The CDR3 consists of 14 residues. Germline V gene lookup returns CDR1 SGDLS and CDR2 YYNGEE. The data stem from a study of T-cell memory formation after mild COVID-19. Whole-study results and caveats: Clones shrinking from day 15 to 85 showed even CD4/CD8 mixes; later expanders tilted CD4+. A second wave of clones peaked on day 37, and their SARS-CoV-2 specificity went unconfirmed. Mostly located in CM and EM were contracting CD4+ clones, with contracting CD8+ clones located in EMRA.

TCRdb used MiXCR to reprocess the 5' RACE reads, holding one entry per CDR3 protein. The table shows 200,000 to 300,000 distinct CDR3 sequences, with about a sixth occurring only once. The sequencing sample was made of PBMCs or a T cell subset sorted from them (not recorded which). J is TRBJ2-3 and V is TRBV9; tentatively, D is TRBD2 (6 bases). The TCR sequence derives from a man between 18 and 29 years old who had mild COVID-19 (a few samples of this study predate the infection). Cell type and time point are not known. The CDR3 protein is CASSDPLREVTQYF. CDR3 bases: TGTGCCAGCAGCGACCCCCTCAGGGAGGTCACGCAGTATTTT.